The text below deals with one TCR beta chain. No antigen is known for it. V shed 0 bases and J shed 7 bases, with 16 bases lying between them. The germline gives CDR1 SGHRS, CDR2 YFSETQ. The CDR3 is made up of 16 amino acids. This sample is part of a study of shared clonotypes between healthy human individuals. General study findings and limits: Across a few donors, naive CD4 shared about 5%, naive CD8 over 3%, memory CD4 about 2.5%, memory CD8 more than 0.35%. Unshared clonotypes carried lower generation probabilities than those common to all four donors.

Sequencing used immunoSEQ multiplex PCR; TCRdb keeps in-frame clones, though not all of them. Of some 2.4 million clones in the sample, approximately 94% were seen once. Study donors comprised healthy, HIV-negative adults devoid of recent acute infection or vaccination. Negatively enriched CD4+ T cells were divided by CD45RA into naive and memory. The TCR comes from a man aged 18-30 years in good health. Some clones in this sample may be carry-over from other donors' samples. The material sequenced was naive CD4+ T cells from PBMCs. Subset noted: CD45RA+ positively selected. This chain links TRBV5-1 with TRBJ1-4; TRBD1 might be the D (6 bases). This CDR3 reads CASSLAIGRGSEKLFF. CDR3 nucleotide sequence: TGCGCCAGCAGCTTGGCCATCGGCAGGGGTAGTGAAAAACTGTTTTTT.